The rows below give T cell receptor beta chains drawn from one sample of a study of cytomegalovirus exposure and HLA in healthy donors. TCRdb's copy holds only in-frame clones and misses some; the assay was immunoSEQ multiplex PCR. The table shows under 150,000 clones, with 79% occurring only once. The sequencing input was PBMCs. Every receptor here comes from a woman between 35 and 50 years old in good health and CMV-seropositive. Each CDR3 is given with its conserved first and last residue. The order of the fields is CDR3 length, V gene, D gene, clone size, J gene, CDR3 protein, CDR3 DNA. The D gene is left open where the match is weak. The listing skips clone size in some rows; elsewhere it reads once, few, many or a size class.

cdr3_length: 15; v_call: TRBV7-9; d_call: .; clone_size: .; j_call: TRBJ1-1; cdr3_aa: CASSFLRDIRTEAFF; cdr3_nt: TGTGCCAGCAGCTTCCTCCGGGACATCCGAACTGAAGCTTTCTTT
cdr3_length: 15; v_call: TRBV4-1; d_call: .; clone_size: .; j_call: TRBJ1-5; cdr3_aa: CASSQVQGLSQPQHF; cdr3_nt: TGCGCCAGCAGCCAAGTACAGGGCCTCTCTCAGCCCCAGCATTTT
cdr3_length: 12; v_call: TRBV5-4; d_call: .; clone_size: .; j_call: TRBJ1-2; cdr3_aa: CASSLLWGDYTF; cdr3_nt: TGTGCCAGCAGCTTGTTGTGGGGCGACTACACCTTC
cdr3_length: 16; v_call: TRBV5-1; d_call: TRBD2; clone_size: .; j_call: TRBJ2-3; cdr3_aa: CASSLDGGGASGVQYF; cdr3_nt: TGCGCCAGCAGCTTGGATGGCGGGGGGGCCTCAGGTGTGCAGTATTTT
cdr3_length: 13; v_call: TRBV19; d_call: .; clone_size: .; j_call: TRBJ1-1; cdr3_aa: CASSPGGRAEAFF; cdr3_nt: TGTGCCAGTAGTCCCGGGGGGCGTGCAGAAGCTTTCTTT
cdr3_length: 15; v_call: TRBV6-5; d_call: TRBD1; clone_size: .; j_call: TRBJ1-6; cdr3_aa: CASSYTGTGNSPLHF; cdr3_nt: TGTGCCAGCAGTTACACCGGGACAGGGAATTCACCCCTCCACTTT
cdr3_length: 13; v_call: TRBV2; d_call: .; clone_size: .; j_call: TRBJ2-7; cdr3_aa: CASSRDTIYEQYF; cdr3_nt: TGTGCCAGCAGTAGGGACACTATATACGAGCAGTACTTC
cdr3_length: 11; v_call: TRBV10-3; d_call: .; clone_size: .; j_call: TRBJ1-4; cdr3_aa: CAIGGGEKLFF; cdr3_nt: TGTGCCATCGGGGGGGGTGAAAAACTGTTTTTT
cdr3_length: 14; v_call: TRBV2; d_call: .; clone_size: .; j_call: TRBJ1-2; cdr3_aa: CASSEYSGSAGYTF; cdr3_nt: TGTGCCAGCAGTGAATATTCAGGGTCCGCGGGCTACACCTTC
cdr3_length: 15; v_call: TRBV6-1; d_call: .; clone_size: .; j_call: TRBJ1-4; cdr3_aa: CASNDFGGMGEKLFF; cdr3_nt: TGTGCCAGCAATGACTTTGGGGGGATGGGGGAAAAACTGTTTTTT
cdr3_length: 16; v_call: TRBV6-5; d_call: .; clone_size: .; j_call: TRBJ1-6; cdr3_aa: CASSYDWGSSNSPLHF; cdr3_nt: TGTGCCAGCAGTTACGATTGGGGCAGCAGCAATTCACCCCTCCACTTT
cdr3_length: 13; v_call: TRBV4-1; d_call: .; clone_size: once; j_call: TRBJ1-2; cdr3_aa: CASSPKTGYGYTF; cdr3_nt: TGCGCCAGCAGCCCCAAGACAGGCTATGGCTACACCTTC
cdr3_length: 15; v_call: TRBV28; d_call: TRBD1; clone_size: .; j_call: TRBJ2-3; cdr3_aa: CASSPQGQGTDTQYF; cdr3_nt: TGTGCCAGCAGTCCACAGGGACAGGGCACAGATACGCAGTATTTT
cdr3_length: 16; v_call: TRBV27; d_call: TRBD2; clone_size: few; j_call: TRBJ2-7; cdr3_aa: CASSLLAGGSSYEQYF; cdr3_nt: TGTGCCAGCAGTTTATTGGCGGGGGGGAGCTCCTACGAGCAGTACTTC
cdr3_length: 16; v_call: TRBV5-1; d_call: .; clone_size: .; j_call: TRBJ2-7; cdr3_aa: CASSLDTRTVAYEQYF; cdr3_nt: TGCGCCAGCAGCTTGGACACGCGGACAGTAGCCTACGAGCAGTACTTC
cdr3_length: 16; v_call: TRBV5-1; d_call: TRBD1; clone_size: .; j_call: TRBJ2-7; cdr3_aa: CASSETRDRATYEQYF; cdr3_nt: TGCGCCAGCAGCGAAACCCGGGACAGGGCTACCTACGAGCAGTACTTC
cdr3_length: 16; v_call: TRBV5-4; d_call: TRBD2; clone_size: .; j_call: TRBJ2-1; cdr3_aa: CASSPWASGGPNEQFF; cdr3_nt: TGTGCCAGCAGCCCGTGGGCTAGCGGGGGGCCCAATGAGCAGTTCTTC
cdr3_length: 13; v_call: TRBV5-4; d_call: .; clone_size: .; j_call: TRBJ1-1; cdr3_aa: CASSPEAGCEAFF; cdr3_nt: TGTGCCAGCAGCCCCGAAGCAGGTTGTGAAGCTTTCTTT
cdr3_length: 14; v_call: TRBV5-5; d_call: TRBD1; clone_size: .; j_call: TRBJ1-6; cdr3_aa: CASSPGTGLSPLHF; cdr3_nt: TGTGCCAGCAGCCCCGGGACAGGGCTTTCACCCCTCCACTTT
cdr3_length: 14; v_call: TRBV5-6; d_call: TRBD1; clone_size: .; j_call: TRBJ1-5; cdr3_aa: CASRKTGGDQPQHF; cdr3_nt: TGTGCCAGCAGAAAGACAGGGGGCGACCAGCCCCAGCATTTT
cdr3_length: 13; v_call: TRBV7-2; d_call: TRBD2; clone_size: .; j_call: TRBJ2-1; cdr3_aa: CASSWGLDIEQFF; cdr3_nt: TGTGCCAGCAGCTGGGGACTAGATATTGAGCAGTTCTTC
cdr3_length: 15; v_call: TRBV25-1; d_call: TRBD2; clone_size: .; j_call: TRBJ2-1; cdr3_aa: CASSEHGRGVYEQFF; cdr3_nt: TGTGCCAGCAGTGAACATGGGCGGGGGGTATATGAGCAGTTCTTC
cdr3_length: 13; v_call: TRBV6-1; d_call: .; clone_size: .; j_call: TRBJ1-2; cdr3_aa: CASSTQTNYGYTF; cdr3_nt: TGTGCCAGCAGCACACAGACCAACTATGGCTACACCTTC